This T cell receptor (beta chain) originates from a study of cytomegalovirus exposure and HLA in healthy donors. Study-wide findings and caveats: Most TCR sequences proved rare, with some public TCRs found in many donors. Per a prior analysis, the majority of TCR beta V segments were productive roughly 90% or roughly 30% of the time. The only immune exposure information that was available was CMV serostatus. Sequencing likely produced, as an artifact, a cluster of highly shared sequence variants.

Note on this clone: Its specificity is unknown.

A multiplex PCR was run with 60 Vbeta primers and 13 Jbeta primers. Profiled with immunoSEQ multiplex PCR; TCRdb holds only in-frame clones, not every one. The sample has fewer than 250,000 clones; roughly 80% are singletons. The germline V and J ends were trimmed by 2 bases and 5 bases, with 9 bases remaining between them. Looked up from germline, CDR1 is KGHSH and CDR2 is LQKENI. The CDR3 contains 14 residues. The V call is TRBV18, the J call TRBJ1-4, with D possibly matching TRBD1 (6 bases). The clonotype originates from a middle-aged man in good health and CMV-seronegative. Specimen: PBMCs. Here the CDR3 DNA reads TGTGCCAGCTCACCAGGACAGAGAAATGAAAAACTGTTTTTT. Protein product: CASSPGQRNEKLFF.